The present TCR beta chain was sequenced within a study of monozygotic twins with inflammatory bowel disease (dated by TCRdb to between 2018 and 2021). With respect to the entire study: In total, 28 monozygotic twin pairs made up the full study: 19 Danish pairs, all IBD-discordant, plus nine German pairs, of which four were IBD-concordant and five were IBD-discordant. Each individual had, on average, about 151 000 unique TCRalpha sequences and 181 000 unique TCRbeta sequences available for analysis. Within discordant pairs, disease-associated traits were sought mainly by comparing IBD patients with their genetically identical healthy co-twins. The research as a whole found: Distinction between different T cell subtypes could not be achieved in the analysis. Background noise and inter-individual variability may have been introduced into the repertoires by the differing immunosuppressive treatments among patients. The results gave no support for a single strong signal or clonotype linked to IBD. Measured by the inverse Simpson index, TCRbeta repertoire diversity was lower in IBD patients than in their healthy co-twins. Fewer clonotypes were shared with other individuals by IBD patients than by healthy twins, most markedly in patients showing signs of disease activity. Repertoire similarity did not differ between concordant and discordant twins, possibly due to limited statistical power.

Counted from cysteine to phenylalanine, this CDR3 has 14 amino acids. Nucleotide data are not available. For CDR1 and CDR2, the germline V gene lists SGHRS and YFSETQ. A roughly 2.4 ml peripheral blood sample was drawn into PAXgene tubes per donor and stored at -80°C. Total RNA was isolated from whole blood with the PAXgene blood miRNA kit on an automated QIAcube, without T cell sorting. Peripheral blood from monozygotic twin pairs concordant or discordant for inflammatory bowel disease was subjected to deep TCRalpha and TCRbeta repertoire profiling with unique molecular barcoding. Smoking habits were recorded for all twin pairs, with individuals classified as current, former or never smokers. About this clonotype: Its antigen is unknown.

The protocol used for the library was 5' RACE. Each TCR library was prepared from around 3,400 ng of total RNA. cDNA was synthesized with SMARTScribe reverse transcriptase in eight separate reactions per sample. Unique molecular identifiers containing a 6-nucleotide sample barcode were introduced through template switching during cDNA synthesis. TCRalpha and TCRbeta cDNA was amplified by two nested PCRs of roughly 16 and 10 cycles, with bead purification after each PCR. Before amplification, the cDNA was both treated with uracil DNA-glycosylase and purified with the QIAquick PCR purification kit. The second PCR was the step at which Illumina TruSeq-compatible adapters and sample-specific barcodes were added. Library quality and concentration were checked on TapeStation and Qubit, and libraries were pooled at about 5 ng each. Pooled libraries were sequenced on an Illumina HiSeq2500 single-index Rapid Run with 2 x 100 bp reads and custom sequencing primers. The study's processing was this. MiGEC version 1.2.6 was used for UMI-based consensus assembly to correct PCR and sequencing errors. V(D)J alignment, clonotype assembly and CDR3 extraction were performed with MiXCR version 2.1.1. Normalisation of gene usage, clonotype sharing and MAIT/NKT TCR abundance was achieved by analysing the top 1000, 10 000 and 20 000 clonotypes per sample. Diversity was computed as the inverse Simpson index with the vegan R package after downsampling to 27 000 UMIs. Paired Mann-Whitney U tests on discordant twin pairs were used, with Benjamini-Hochberg multiple-testing correction. Through TCRdb reprocessing, the reads give one entry per CDR3 protein sequence; DNA is omitted. These V and J calls are TCRdb output, not the study's own analysis. The sample's clone listing holds approximately 140,000 distinct CDR3 sequences. Roughly 2.5% of the sample rests with the top ten.

The sample comprised blood. This TCR was recovered from a human donor with ulcerative colitis or Crohn's disease, or a healthy co-twin of an affected twin (not recorded which). Recombination linked TRBV5-1 to TRBJ2-7; absent DNA, TCRdb's TRBD1 call cannot be checked. The CDR3 sequence is CASSISRGPYEQYF.